This TCR beta chain stems from a study of neurological immune-mediated disorders. Overall study results and limits: The study found no CDR3 amino acid sequences shared by expanded clones across subjects, suggesting private repertoires in all groups.

From 15-18 subjects, each sequencing run yielded over 180 million TCR-beta sequences. One entry per CDR3 protein results from TCRdb running MiXCR on the 5' RACE reads. Of about 46,000 distinct CDR3 sequences detected, 1.9% appear once; the ten largest clones hold under 2.5%. This clonotype was recorded at least ten times. Antigen specificity is unknown. Trimming removed 2 bases from V and 7 bases from J; junction bases left unmatched: 3. The CDR3 length is 13 residues. Germline CDR1 SGHRS, CDR2 YFSETQ. The material sequenced was PBMCs. The V call is TRBV5-1, the J call TRBJ1-2; TRBD1 matches at 9 bases. The sequence was collected from a woman in her thirties or forties with multiple sclerosis. The CDR3 DNA follows: TGCGCCAGCAGCTTTGGGACAGGGAGTGGCTACACCTTC. It translates to CASSFGTGSGYTF.